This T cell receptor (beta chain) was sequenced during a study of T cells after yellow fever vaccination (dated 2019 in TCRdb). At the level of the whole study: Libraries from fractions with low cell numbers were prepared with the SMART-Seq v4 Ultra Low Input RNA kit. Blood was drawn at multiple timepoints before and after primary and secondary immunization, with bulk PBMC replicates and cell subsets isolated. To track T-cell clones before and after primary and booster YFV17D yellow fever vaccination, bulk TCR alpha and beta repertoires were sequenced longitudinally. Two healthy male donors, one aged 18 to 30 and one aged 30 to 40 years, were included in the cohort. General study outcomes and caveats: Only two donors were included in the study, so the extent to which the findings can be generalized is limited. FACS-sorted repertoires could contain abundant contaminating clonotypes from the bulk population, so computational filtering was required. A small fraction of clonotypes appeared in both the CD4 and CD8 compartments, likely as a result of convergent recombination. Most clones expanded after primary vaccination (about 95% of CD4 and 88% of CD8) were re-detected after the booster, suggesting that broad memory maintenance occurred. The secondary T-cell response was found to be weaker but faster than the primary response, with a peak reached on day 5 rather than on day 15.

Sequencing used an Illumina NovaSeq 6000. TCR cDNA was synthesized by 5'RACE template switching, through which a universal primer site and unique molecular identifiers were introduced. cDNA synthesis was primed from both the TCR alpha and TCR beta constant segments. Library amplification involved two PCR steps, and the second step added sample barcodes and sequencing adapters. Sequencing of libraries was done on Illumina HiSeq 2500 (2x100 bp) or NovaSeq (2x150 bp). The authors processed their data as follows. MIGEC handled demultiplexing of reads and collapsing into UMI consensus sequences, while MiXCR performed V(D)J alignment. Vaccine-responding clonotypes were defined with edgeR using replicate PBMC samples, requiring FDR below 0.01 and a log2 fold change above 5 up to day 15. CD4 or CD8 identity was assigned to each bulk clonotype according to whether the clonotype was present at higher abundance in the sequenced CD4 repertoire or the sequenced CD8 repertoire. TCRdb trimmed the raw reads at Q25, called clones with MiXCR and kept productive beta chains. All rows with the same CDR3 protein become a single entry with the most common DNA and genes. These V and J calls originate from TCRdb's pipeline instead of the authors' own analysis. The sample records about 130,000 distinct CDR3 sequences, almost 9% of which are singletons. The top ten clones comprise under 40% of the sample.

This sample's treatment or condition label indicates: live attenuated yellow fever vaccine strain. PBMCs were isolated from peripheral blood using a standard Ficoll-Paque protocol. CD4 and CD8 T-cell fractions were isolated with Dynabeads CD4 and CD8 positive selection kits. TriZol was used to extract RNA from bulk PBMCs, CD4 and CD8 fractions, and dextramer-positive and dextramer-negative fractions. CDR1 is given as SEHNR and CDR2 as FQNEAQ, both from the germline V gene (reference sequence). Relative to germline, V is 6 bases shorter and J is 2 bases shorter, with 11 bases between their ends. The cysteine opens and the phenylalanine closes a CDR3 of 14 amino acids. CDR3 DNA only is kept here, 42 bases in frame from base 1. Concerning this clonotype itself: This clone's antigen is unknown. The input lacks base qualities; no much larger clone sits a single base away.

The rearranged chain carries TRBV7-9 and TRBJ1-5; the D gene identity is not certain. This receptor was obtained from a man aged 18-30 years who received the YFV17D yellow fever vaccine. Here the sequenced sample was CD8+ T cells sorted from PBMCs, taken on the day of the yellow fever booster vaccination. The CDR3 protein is CASSPPMGNQPQHF. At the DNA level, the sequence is TGTGCCAGCAGTCCACCAATGGGCAATCAGCCCCAGCATTTT. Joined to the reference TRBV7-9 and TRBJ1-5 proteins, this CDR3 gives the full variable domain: DTGVSQNPRHKITKRGQNVTFRCDPISEHNRLYWYRQTLGQGPEFLTYFQNEAQLEKSRLLSDRFSAERPKGSFSTLEIQRTEQGDSAMYLCASSPPMGNQPQHFGDGTRLSIL.